This is a list of T cell receptor beta chains from one sample in a study of T cell responses to AZD1222 COVID-19 vaccine. Measured with immunoSEQ multiplex PCR; TCRdb has only the in-frame clones, and not every one. Counted here are roughly 170,000 clones, about 89% occurring once; the ten biggest clones make up approximately 2%. The sequences come from peripheral blood, collected on day 0 of AZD1222 vaccination. These receptors originate from an adult in good health. The CDR3 runs from the conserved cysteine through the conserved F or W. D genes are given only for firm matches. Clone size is not always given. Where it is, it says once, few, many or a class for expanded clones.

size: -
V: TRBV2
J: TRBJ1-4
D: -
CDR3: CASSGKGPASQALFF
DNA: TGTGCCAGCAGTGGGAAGGGGCCCGCCAGCCAAGCTCTGTTTTTT

size: -
V: TRBV6-1
J: TRBJ1-3
D: TRBD1
CDR3: CASSEQGQGIGSGNTIYF
DNA: TGTGCCAGCAGTGAACAGGGACAGGGAATCGGGTCTGGAAACACCATATATTTT

size: -
V: TRBV7-9
J: TRBJ2-7
D: TRBD1
CDR3: CASSWRQGYYEQYF
DNA: TGTGCCAGCAGCTGGCGACAGGGATACTACGAGCAGTACTTC

size: once
V: TRBV28
J: TRBJ2-7
D: TRBD2
CDR3: CASRKRGGRGEQYF
DNA: TGTGCCAGCAGGAAGCGGGGGGGAAGGGGCGAGCAGTACTTC

size: -
V: TRBV7-2
J: TRBJ1-5
D: TRBD1
CDR3: CASRRQGGNQPQHF
DNA: TGTGCCAGCAGAAGACAGGGTGGAAATCAGCCCCAGCATTTT

size: -
V: TRBV6-6
J: TRBJ1-4
D: -
CDR3: CASRIQGNEKLFF
DNA: TGTGCCAGCAGGATACAGGGTAATGAAAAACTGTTTTTT

size: -
V: TRBV27
J: TRBJ1-1
D: -
CDR3: CASSSRRLVAEAFF
DNA: TGTGCCAGCAGTTCCCGCAGGTTAGTCGCTGAAGCTTTCTTT

size: -
V: TRBV10-3
J: TRBJ2-1
D: -
CDR3: CAINEGDNEQFF
DNA: TGTGCCATCAATGAGGGGGACAATGAGCAGTTCTTC

size: -
V: TRBV6-5
J: TRBJ1-5
D: -
CDR3: CASSYSVSYQPQHF
DNA: TGTGCCAGCAGTTACTCGGTCAGTTATCAGCCCCAGCATTTT

size: -
V: TRBV6-5
J: TRBJ2-7
D: -
CDR3: CASSPGGTTYEQYF
DNA: TGTGCCAGCAGTCCTGGGGGGACGACCTACGAGCAGTACTTC

size: -
V: TRBV11-3
J: TRBJ2-1
D: TRBD1
CDR3: CASSLVQGVYNEQFF
DNA: TGTGCCAGCAGCTTAGTTCAGGGGGTATACAATGAGCAGTTCTTC

size: -
V: TRBV19
J: TRBJ1-1
D: TRBD1
CDR3: CASTISGTGGTEAFF
DNA: TGTGCCAGTACCATTTCCGGGACAGGGGGAACTGAAGCTTTCTTT

size: -
V: TRBV10-2
J: TRBJ2-6
D: TRBD2
CDR3: CASSQLAGALSGANVLTF
DNA: TGCGCCAGCAGTCAGCTAGCGGGGGCACTCTCTGGGGCCAACGTCCTGACTTTC

size: once
V: TRBV10-2
J: TRBJ2-3
D: -
CDR3: CASGSRTDYTDTQYF
DNA: TGCGCCAGCGGTTCCCGGACAGATTACACAGATACGCAGTATTTT

size: -
V: TRBV2
J: TRBJ2-7
D: -
CDR3: CASSLRGNPYEQYF
DNA: TGTGCCAGCAGCCTACGGGGTAACCCCTACGAGCAGTACTTC

size: -
V: TRBV21-1
J: TRBJ1-1
D: -
CDR3: CASSTGQRMNTEAFF
DNA: TGTGCCAGCAGCACCGGACAGAGAATGAACACTGAAGCTTTCTTT

size: -
V: TRBV28
J: TRBJ2-7
D: -
CDR3: CASSYYWTDFSEQYF
DNA: TGTGCCAGCAGTTACTATTGGACAGATTTTTCCGAGCAGTACTTC

size: -
V: TRBV19
J: TRBJ2-7
D: -
CDR3: CASSDGPSYEQYF
DNA: TGTGCCAGTAGTGATGGACCGAGCTACGAGCAGTACTTC

size: once
V: TRBV28
J: TRBJ2-1
D: TRBD2
CDR3: CASSFLAGGREQFF
DNA: TGTGCCAGCAGTTTTCTAGCGGGGGGGCGTGAGCAGTTCTTC

size: -
V: TRBV14
J: TRBJ1-1
D: TRBD1
CDR3: CASSHRTGQELYTEAFF
DNA: TGTGCCAGCAGCCACAGGACAGGGCAGGAGTTATACACTGAAGCTTTCTTT

size: -
V: TRBV30
J: TRBJ1-3
D: -
CDR3: CAWSVRGLVGNTIYF
DNA: TGTGCCTGGAGTGTACGCGGGTTGGTTGGAAACACCATATATTTT

size: -
V: TRBV15
J: TRBJ2-6
D: -
CDR3: CATSSSVGSGANVLTF
DNA: TGTGCCACCAGCAGCTCTGTGGGGTCTGGGGCCAACGTCCTGACTTTC

size: -
V: TRBV7-6
J: TRBJ2-1
D: TRBD1
CDR3: CASRLQGSSYNEQFF
DNA: TGTGCCAGCAGGTTACAGGGGAGCTCCTACAATGAGCAGTTCTTC

size: -
V: TRBV18
J: TRBJ1-1
D: -
CDR3: CASSSTFRIGTEAFF
DNA: TGTGCCAGCTCGTCAACCTTCAGAATTGGCACTGAAGCTTTCTTT

size: -
V: TRBV9
J: TRBJ2-1
D: -
CDR3: CASSAKTAYNEQFF
DNA: TGTGCCAGCAGCGCTAAAACAGCCTACAATGAGCAGTTCTTC

size: -
V: TRBV24-1
J: TRBJ2-3
D: -
CDR3: CATSDFPPSASGADTQYF
DNA: TGTGCCACCAGTGATTTTCCCCCCTCGGCGTCCGGGGCAGATACGCAGTATTTT

size: -
V: TRBV4-1
J: TRBJ1-2
D: TRBD1
CDR3: CASSQPGTARGYTF
DNA: TGCGCCAGCAGCCAGCCCGGGACAGCGCGTGGCTACACCTTC

size: -
V: TRBV3-1/TRBV3-2
J: TRBJ2-3
D: -
CDR3: CASSQTGVTTDTQYF
DNA: TGTGCCAGCAGCCAAACGGGAGTTACCACAGATACGCAGTATTTT

size: -
V: TRBV30
J: TRBJ2-7
D: -
CDR3: CAWGGSSSYEQYF
DNA: TGTGCCTGGGGGGGCTCCAGCTCCTACGAGCAGTACTTC

size: -
V: TRBV6-5
J: TRBJ1-3
D: TRBD1
CDR3: CASSWGQGSGNTIYF
DNA: TGTGCCAGCAGTTGGGGACAGGGATCTGGAAACACCATATATTTT

size: -
V: TRBV19
J: TRBJ1-6
D: -
CDR3: CASSIVLSRPLHF
DNA: TGTGCCAGTAGTATAGTCCTGTCTCGGCCCCTCCACTTT

size: once
V: TRBV11-2
J: TRBJ1-1
D: -
CDR3: CASSPVLGGTEAFF
DNA: TGTGCCAGCAGCCCCGTACTTGGGGGGACTGAAGCTTTCTTT

size: -
V: TRBV15
J: TRBJ1-4
D: -
CDR3: CATSRESGEGEKLFF
DNA: TGTGCCACCAGCAGAGAGTCAGGGGAAGGCGAAAAACTGTTTTTT

size: -
V: TRBV27
J: TRBJ1-6
D: -
CDR3: CASSFGRDSPLHF
DNA: TGTGCCAGCAGTTTTGGCCGGGATTCACCCCTCCACTTT

size: -
V: TRBV7-8
J: TRBJ1-5
D: -
CDR3: CASSLVGSKGNQPQHF
DNA: TGTGCCAGCAGCTTAGTTGGCTCTAAGGGCAATCAGCCCCAGCATTTT